The TCR beta chain described here comes from a study of identical twins. Germline V lookup: CDR1 SNHLY, CDR2 FYNNEI. The CDR3 has 18 residues. Comment on this clonotype: At one end, the junction sequence differs from germline, possibly due to a read error.

Template switching, a step in the protocol, added a universal primer site, and cDNA carried unique molecular identifiers. TCRdb reprocessed the 5' RACE reads via MiXCR and lists one record per CDR3 protein. The table records approximately 220,000 distinct CDR3 sequences, 6% to 8% of them present only once. These data were also reused for a study on yellow fever vaccine responses in identical twins.

The rearrangement links TRBV2 to TRBJ2-3, with TRBD1 matching 12 bases. This receptor was obtained from a woman between 18 and 30 years old in good health. The sequenced material came from CD8+ T cells sorted from blood. The CDR3: CTSCFHRPGQGATDTQYF. The DNA of the CDR3 is TGTACCAGCTGTTTTCACCGTCCGGGACAGGGGGCCACAGATACGCAGTATTTT.